The rows below give T cell receptor beta chains drawn from one sample of a study of blood T cells in healthy people across ages. TCRdb fed the 5' RACE reads into MiXCR, producing one record per CDR3 protein. The repertoire holds roughly 640,000 distinct CDR3 sequences, with about 30% as singletons. Sequencing was done on a sample of blood. Receptors originate from a woman of 80 years or more in good health. Each CDR3 is given with its conserved first and last residue. The order of the fields is V gene, J gene, CDR3 protein.

>TRBV7-8|TRBJ2-7
CASSSGSSLPYEQYF
>TRBV20-1|TRBJ2-1
CSARTDRRRHETQFF
>TRBV27|TRBJ2-1
CASSFPGQGRYNEQFF
>TRBV5-6|TRBJ2-3
CASSILRGTTDTQYF
>TRBV18|TRBJ2-2
CASSPQLRDRNTGELFF
>TRBV14|TRBJ2-3
CASSQASGLAGAGDTQYF
>TRBV30|TRBJ1-5
CAWSLSGGSRQPQHF
>TRBV20-1|TRBJ2-5
CSASESGASNEQYF
>TRBV12-3/TRBV12-4|TRBJ1-2
CASNHPGQPLLVGYTF
>TRBV12-3/TRBV12-4|TRBJ2-1
CASSPRGDGSYNEQFF
>TRBV7-9|TRBJ1-5
CASSVDGGDQPQHF
>TRBV6-5|TRBJ1-6
CASSLRPEYNSPLHF
>TRBV7-2|TRBJ2-5
CASSLEGAGGPFDTQYF
>TRBV19|TRBJ2-3
CASTTPSGRAATQYF
>TRBV30|TRBJ2-7
CAWRPSGGPYEQYF
>TRBV6-6|TRBJ1-1
CASSYSTVEAFF
>TRBV6-1|TRBJ2-1
CASSEGYRANEQFF
>TRBV5-1|TRBJ2-7
CASSEPGVSYEQYF
>TRBV6-1|TRBJ2-2
CAGWDRGGLTGELFF
>TRBV4-1|TRBJ1-6
CASRQESAGLINSPLHF
>TRBV12-3/TRBV12-4|TRBJ2-1
CASRGGLPHNEQFF
>TRBV20-1|TRBJ2-4
CSARARELAGGKGKNIQYF
>TRBV6-2/TRBV6-3|TRBJ1-1
CASSQRPGGTEAFF
>TRBV27|TRBJ2-4
CASSAIAKNIQYF
>TRBV29-1|TRBJ2-7
CSARIGTGAYEQYF
>TRBV5-1|.
CASSPSGGLCYEQYF
>TRBV6-6|TRBJ2-1
CASRLRDRGNEQFF
>TRBV10-3|TRBJ2-5
CAISARDRGPGEQYF
>TRBV3-1|TRBJ2-6
CASSPKSAGTGANVLTF
>TRBV6-6|TRBJ2-3
CASSSQAPGTDTQYF
>TRBV20-1|TRBJ2-7
CSARRTGDSYEQYF
>TRBV28|TRBJ2-3
CASSLGTGVTDTQYF
>TRBV6-5|TRBJ1-1
CASRDVGGRVNTEAFF
>TRBV29-1|TRBJ2-5
CSVETGSVQETQYF
>TRBV3-1|TRBJ2-3
CASTETGTSRYTQYF
>TRBV20-1|TRBJ1-4
CSARPLGQGAKDEKLFF
>TRBV7-8|TRBJ1-3
CASSLSFSGNTIYF
>TRBV29-1|TRBJ2-7
CSSQGGQGRTSSYEQYF
>TRBV20-1|TRBJ1-6
CSAREEAWEPLHF
>TRBV4-1|TRBJ2-1
CASRLTSGGLYNEQFF
>TRBV7-9|TRBJ1-5
CASSFNRGQPQHF
>TRBV24-1|TRBJ1-2
CAASDLPGGLGYTF
>TRBV20-1|TRBJ2-7
CSATGTTDTVYEQYF
>TRBV12-3/TRBV12-4|TRBJ2-1
CASRRGGVNYNEQFF
>TRBV7-2|TRBJ1-6
CASSPDRVNSPLHF
>TRBV10-1|TRBJ1-1
CASNLSQVVLMNTEAFF
>TRBV7-7|TRBJ2-5
CASSEGSSPETQYF
>TRBV20-1|TRBJ1-2
CSASQYYGYTF
>TRBV7-2|TRBJ2-3
CASSPYTDTQYF
>TRBV12-3/TRBV12-4|TRBJ2-5
CASSRDEETQYF
>TRBV20-1|TRBJ2-1
CSASEVGRRNEQFF
>TRBV5-1|TRBJ2-1
CASSFLGGQANEQFF
>TRBV5-1|TRBJ2-1
CASSLDRGLSYNEQFF
>TRBV7-2|TRBJ1-2
CASSLGGGANYGYTF
>TRBV7-2|TRBJ2-5
CASRPDRGRIETQYF